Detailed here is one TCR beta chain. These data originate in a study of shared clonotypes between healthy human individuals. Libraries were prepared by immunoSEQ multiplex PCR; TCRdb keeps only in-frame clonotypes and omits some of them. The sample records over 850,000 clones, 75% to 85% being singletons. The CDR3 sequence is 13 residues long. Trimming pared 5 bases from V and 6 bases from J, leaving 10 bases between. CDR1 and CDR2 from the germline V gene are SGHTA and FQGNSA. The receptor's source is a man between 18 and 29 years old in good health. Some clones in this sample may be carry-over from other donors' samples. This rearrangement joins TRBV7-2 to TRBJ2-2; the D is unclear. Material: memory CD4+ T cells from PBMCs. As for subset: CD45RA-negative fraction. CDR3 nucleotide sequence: TGTGCCAGCAGCACTACTAAGGCCGGGGAGCTGTTTTTT. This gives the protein CASSTTKAGELFF.